This is a list of T cell receptor beta chains from one sample in a study of radiotherapy plus CTLA-4 blockade in lung cancer. Profiling relied on immunoSEQ multiplex PCR, and the TCRdb table lists in-frame clones only, not all of them. The sample lists tens of thousands of clones, 77% occurring once. Sequencing used peripheral blood, obtained from a patient treated with radiotherapy plus ipilimumab. The receptors originated from a human donor with non-small cell lung cancer who had a partial response to radiotherapy plus ipilimumab. The CDR3 runs from the conserved cysteine through the conserved F or W. A D gene is named only where the DNA matches it firmly.

j_gene | d_gene | v_gene | CDR3aa
TRBJ2-2 | TRBD2 | TRBV7-3 | CASSSSGGLNTGELFF
TRBJ2-1 | TRBD2 | TRBV15 | CATSRDDLPSGRNEQFF
TRBJ2-7 | TRBD2 | TRBV28 | CASSPGLAGGKYSYEQYF
TRBJ1-2 | TRBD1 | TRBV6-1 | CASSDRIQGHGYTF
TRBJ2-4 | TRBD1 | TRBV11-2 | CASSAPDRGNIQYF
TRBJ2-3 | NA | TRBV27 | CASSLVYTDTQYF
TRBJ1-1 | NA | TRBV6-5 | CASKKGDLNTEAFF
TRBJ1-1 | NA | TRBV15 | CATSREGDIGQRNTEAFF
TRBJ1-1 | NA | TRBV5-4 | CASSPTETRLKNAEAFF
TRBJ2-2 | TRBD1 | TRBV7-9 | CASSWTGVTGELFF
TRBJ1-3 | NA | TRBV4-2 | CASSQDELPVSGNTIYF
TRBJ2-3 | TRBD2 | TRBV6-1 | CASSELGLAGGRADTQYF
NA | TRBD1 | TRBV6-1 | CASSAGQAYEQYF
TRBJ1-6 | TRBD1 | TRBV25-1 | CASSLGTGDNSPLHF
TRBJ2-7 | NA | TRBV2 | CASSEEGGATYEQYF
TRBJ2-3 | TRBD2 | TRBV4-2 | CASSQDVAGRTDTQYF
TRBJ1-3 | NA | TRBV7-8 | CASSLPRIGNTIYF
TRBJ1-5 | NA | TRBV21-1 | CASSKKNRGNQPQHF
TRBJ1-4 | TRBD1 | TRBV14 | CASSRQGNEKLFF
TRBJ1-3 | NA | TRBV21-1 | CASSTGAGNTIYF
TRBJ1-6 | TRBD1 | TRBV5-6 | CASSAGQGESPLHF
TRBJ2-2 | TRBD2 | TRBV5-1 | CASSLAPGLAGGRNTGELFF
TRBJ2-5 | NA | TRBV10-3 | CAISLTGQETQYF
TRBJ2-2 | NA | TRBV29-1 | CSFARGNTGELFF
TRBJ1-3 | NA | TRBV21-1 | CASSKSPGQLRAIYF
TRBJ2-5 | TRBD2 | TRBV19 | CASSRGGGKETQYF
TRBJ2-2 | NA | TRBV5-1 | CASSLAAANTGELFF
TRBJ1-5 | TRBD1 | TRBV4-1 | CASSHGPGTGKGNQPQHF
TRBJ1-1 | NA | TRBV27 | CASSLSAVMNTEAFF
TRBJ1-6 | NA | TRBV7-3 | CASSLGGGADNSPLHF